These 22 T cell receptor beta chains originate from one sample sequenced in a study of shared clonotypes between healthy human individuals (dated by TCRdb to 2019 to 2021). Library method: the immunoSEQ multiplex PCR assay. This immuneACCESS table, as held by TCRdb, lists in-frame sequences with V and J called but not all clones. Of the missing ones, under half trace to an unresolved V gene in checked studies; the others have no known cause. Across this sample there are hundreds of thousands of clones, with more than 75% seen only once. The ten largest clonotypes hold roughly 17% of the sample. The sequencing input was memory CD8+ T cells sorted from blood. The cell subset or site label here, explained by the study, means: CD45RO+ cells pooled with CCR7-negative TemRA cells. Every receptor here comes from a man younger than 30 in good health.

V is TRBV6-1 and J is TRBJ1-2; TRBD1 might be the D (6 bases). The V gene lost 6 bases and the J gene lost 3 bases, with 17 bases spanning the gap. CDR1 is MNHNS and CDR2 is SASEGT in the germline V gene. This CDR3 comprises 15 residues. The CDR3 DNA reads TGTGCCAGCAGCGCCTTCAGGGGAGGGGACTATGGCTACACCTTC. It codes for CASSAFRGGDYGYTF.

The J gene is TRBJ2-7, the V gene TRBV11-2, with TRBD1 identical over 8 bases. Trimming at V came to 6 bases and at J to 5 bases, leaving 3 bases not matched to a gene. The CDR3 has 12 amino acids. CDR1 is SGHAT, CDR2 FQNNGV, per germline. The CDR3 DNA is TGTGCCAGCAGGCGGACAGGGAACGAGCAGTACTTC. This sequence encodes CASRRTGNEQYF.

The V and J genes are TRBV9 and TRBJ1-1, with D perhaps matching TRBD1 (5 bases). The CDR3 has 15 amino acids. CDR1 and CDR2 (germline): SGDLS, YYNGEE. V lost 4 bases to trimming and J lost 4 bases, with 17 bases between them. CDR3 nucleotide sequence: TGTGCCAGCAGCCCGAGACCCCAGGGAGCCACTGAAGCTTTCTTT. It is translated as CASSPRPQGATEAFF. The full variable domain, rest sourced from reference TRBV9 and TRBJ1-1, is DSGVTQTPKHLITATGQRVTLRCSPRSGDLSVYWYQQSLDQGLQFLIQYYNGEERAKGNILERFSAQQFPDLHSELNLSSLELGDSALYFCASSPRPQGATEAFFGQGTRLTVV.

This clone was detected once. The chain joins TRBV11-3 to TRBJ2-1; 10 nucleotides match TRBD1. V shed 4 bases, J shed 6 bases, and the junction held 3 bases outside the gene matches. The CDR3 has 14 residues. From germline, CDR1 is SGHNT and CDR2 YENEEA. The CDR3 spells CASSSRTGGNEQFF. CDR3 sequence (DNA): TGTGCCAGCAGCTCTAGGACAGGGGGCAATGAGCAGTTCTTC.

The chain carries TRBV5-1 and TRBJ1-1; D unclear. The CDR3 runs 13 residues. V was cut by 4 bases and J by 11 bases, with 18 bases left in between. Germline V gene sequence: CDR1 SGHRS, CDR2 YFSETQ. The CDR3 loop is CASSGISGRVAFF. CDR3 nucleotides: TGCGCCAGCAGCGGAATTTCTGGGCGCGTGGCTTTCTTT.

The gene calls are TRBV7-9 and TRBJ1-1, with D perhaps TRBD1 (6 bases). In germline, CDR1 is SEHNR, CDR2 FQNEAQ (reference sequence). CDR3 size: 13 residues. Trimming left V 6 bases short and J 3 bases short, with 11 bases between. This CDR3 is CASSRAGDTEAFF. CDR3 DNA sequence: TGTGCCAGCAGTCGGGCAGGGGACACTGAAGCTTTCTTT.

V is TRBV6-5 and J is TRBJ1-1; D not resolved. Germline CDR1 reads MNHEY; CDR2 reads SVGAGI. The CDR3 runs to 13 residues. V gave up 4 bases and J gave up 5 bases, with 11 bases separating them. CDR3 sequence reads: CASSSRPITEAFF. As DNA, the CDR3 is TGTGCCAGCAGTTCCAGACCGATTACTGAAGCTTTCTTT.

V gene TRBV6-5 combines with J gene TRBJ2-1; D ambiguous. CDR3 length equals 14 residues. Trimming took off 3 bases at V and 6 bases at J, with 12 bases between the two ends. Germline V gives CDR1 MNHEY, CDR2 SVGAGI. The CDR3 nucleotides read TGTGCCAGCAGTTATCAACTCCTCCCCAATGAGCAGTTCTTC. Protein sequence: CASSYQLLPNEQFF.

J is TRBJ2-7 and V is TRBV9; 7 positions match TRBD2. V lost 0 bases, J lost 1 base, and 1 base stayed unmatched. In germline, CDR1 is SGDLS, CDR2 YYNGEE. The CDR3 spans 14 residues. CDR3 coding DNA: TGTGCCAGCAGCGTAGAAGCGGGGTCCTACGAGCAGTACTTC. As protein: CASSVEAGSYEQYF.

The CDR3 loop reads CASSHPSTSGGTDTQYF. In nucleotides, the CDR3 is TGCGCCAGCAGCCATCCCTCGACTAGCGGGGGCACAGATACGCAGTATTTT. The chain employs TRBV4-1 and TRBJ2-3, with 11 bases matching TRBD2. The J segment lost 1 base and the V segment lost 3 bases, leaving 6 bases of the junction unmatched. The length of the CDR3 is 17 residues. Germline values: CDR1 MGHRA, CDR2 YSYEKL.

CDR3 sequence reads: CASSYSEGVEQYF. The CDR3 nucleotides are TGTGCCAGCAGTTACTCGGAGGGTGTCGAGCAGTACTTC. J is TRBJ2-7 and V is TRBV6-5, with D possibly TRBD2 on 6 matching bases. V was cut by 0 bases and J by 6 bases, with 9 bases left in between. Germline CDR1 and CDR2: MNHEY and SVGAGI. The length of the CDR3 is 13 residues.

V and J are TRBV4-1 and TRBJ1-2, with D unclear. Germline CDR1 reads MGHRA; CDR2 reads YSYEKL. The CDR3 extends over 14 amino acids. Between the trimmed V and J ends, which lost 1 base and 4 bases, there was a span of 10 bases. The CDR3 DNA reads as TGCGCCAGCAGCCAAGTCCCGCAGATCTATGGCTACACCTTC. Its translation is CASSQVPQIYGYTF.

The chain carries TRBV7-2 and TRBJ2-1; a possible D gene is TRBD2 (6 bases). This CDR3 comprises 18 residues. Between the trimmed V and J ends, which lost 3 bases and 4 bases, there was a span of 22 bases. The germline CDR1 and CDR2 sequences are SGHTA and FQGNSA. The CDR3 here is CASSFRGRVAVYYNEQFF. DNA of the CDR3: TGTGCCAGCAGCTTCCGGGGTAGGGTAGCGGTTTATTACAATGAGCAGTTCTTC. Supplemented by reference TRBV7-2 and TRBJ2-1, the full variable domain reads GAGVSQSPSNKVTEKGKDVELRCDPISGHTALYWYRQSLGQGLEFLIYFQGNSAPDKSGLPSDRFSAERTGGSVSTLTIQRTQQEDSAVYLCASSFRGRVAVYYNEQFFGPGTRLTVL.

The chain combines TRBV5-1 with TRBJ2-7; 7 positions match TRBD1. J lost 1 base, V lost 4 bases, and 8 bases had no gene match. CDR1 SGHRS and CDR2 YFSETQ come from the germline V gene. CDR3 length: 15 residues. This CDR3 reads CASSAIQGSSYEQYF. CDR3 nucleotide sequence: TGCGCCAGCAGCGCTATACAGGGGTCGTCCTACGAGCAGTACTTC. Supplemented by reference TRBV5-1 and TRBJ2-7, the full variable domain reads KAGVTQTPRYLIKTRGQQVTLSCSPISGHRSVSWYQQTPGQGLQFLFEYFSETQRNKGNFPGRFSGRQFSNSRSEMNVSTLELGDSALYLCASSAIQGSSYEQYFGPGTRLTVT.

This clone has a single count. The chain links TRBV10-3 to TRBJ2-7; TRBD1 matches at 8 bases. The V gene end was trimmed by 6 bases and the J gene end by 5 bases; junction bases not matched to a gene: 6. CDR1 and CDR2 from the germline V gene are ENHRY and SYGVKD. This CDR3 is built from 13 residues. The CDR3 DNA reads TGTGCCATCAGATGGCAGGGGGCCAACGAGCAGTACTTC. Translating it yields CAIRWQGANEQYF.

The V and J genes are TRBV7-6 and TRBJ2-1; D is possibly TRBD1 or TRBD2 (6 bases each). The CDR3 extends over 15 amino acids. Trimming took off 1 base at V and 7 bases at J, with 14 bases between the two ends. CDR1 and CDR2 (germline): SGHVS, FNYEAQ. CDR3 amino acids: CASSLVWGAVNEQFF. CDR3 in DNA: TGTGCCAGCAGCTTAGTTTGGGGGGCGGTGAATGAGCAGTTCTTC.

The chain combines TRBV11-2 with TRBJ2-1, with TRBD2 matching 12 bases. Germline CDR1 and CDR2: SGHAT and FQNNGV. The length of the CDR3 is 15 residues. The trim removed 5 bases at V and 9 bases at J, leaving 8 bases unmatched. The DNA for the CDR3 is TGTGCCAGCAGCCCCGGGACTAGCGGGCGGGGTGAGCAGTTCTTC. Translating it yields CASSPGTSGRGEQFF.

The chain uses TRBV7-2 and TRBJ2-7; TRBD1 matches at 7 bases. This CDR3 comprises 15 residues. CDR1 is SGHTA, CDR2 FQGNSA, per germline. Unmatched junction bases numbered 5, after V lost 3 bases and J lost 0 bases. The CDR3 DNA is TGTGCCAGCAGCTTTCCCGGACAGGTCTCCTACGAGCAGTACTTC. Its translation is CASSFPGQVSYEQYF. Looking up the rest from reference TRBV7-2 and TRBJ2-7 gives the full variable domain: GAGVSQSPSNKVTEKGKDVELRCDPISGHTALYWYRQSLGQGLEFLIYFQGNSAPDKSGLPSDRFSAERTGGSVSTLTIQRTQQEDSAVYLCASSFPGQVSYEQYFGPGTRLTVT.

This sequence joins TRBV13 and TRBJ2-7; TRBD2 matches 8 bases. The CDR3 is 16 residues long. CDR1 and CDR2 from the germline V gene are PRHDT and FYEKMQ (reference sequence). Trimming cost V 6 bases and J 0 bases; bases outside gene matches: 10. The CDR3 region has the DNA TGTGCCAGCAGGCGAACTAGCGGTGAGAGCTCCTACGAGCAGTACTTC. Residues: CASRRTSGESSYEQYF.

The chain couples TRBV29-1 to TRBJ1-2; D is ambiguous. Germline lookup yields CDR1 SQVTM and CDR2 ANQGSEA. The CDR3 is made up of 12 amino acids. With 1 base removed from V and 4 bases from J, the gap between germline ends came to 7 bases. CDR3 coding DNA: TGCAGCGTTGAAGCCAACAGCTATGGCTACACCTTC. It codes for CSVEANSYGYTF.

The V and J genes are TRBV28 and TRBJ1-2; D is perhaps TRBD1 (5 bases). Looked up from germline, CDR1 is MDHEN and CDR2 is SYDVKM. Trimming left V 5 bases short and J 5 bases short, with 15 bases between. This CDR3 is 14 amino acids long. CDR3 DNA: TGTGCCAGCAGTCTCGTCCAGGGTGGGTATGGCTACACCTTC. This gives the protein CASSLVQGGYGYTF.

Comment on this clone: The junction shows a germline mismatch at one end, possibly a read error. The CDR3, as DNA: TGTGCTAGCAGCCCCGGTGGGATTAACGAGCAGTACTTC. Translating gives CASSPGGINEQYF. The chain couples TRBV7-7 to TRBJ2-7; unclear D gene. CDR3 size: 13 residues. Germline V lookup: CDR1 SSHAT, CDR2 FNYEAQ (reference sequence).